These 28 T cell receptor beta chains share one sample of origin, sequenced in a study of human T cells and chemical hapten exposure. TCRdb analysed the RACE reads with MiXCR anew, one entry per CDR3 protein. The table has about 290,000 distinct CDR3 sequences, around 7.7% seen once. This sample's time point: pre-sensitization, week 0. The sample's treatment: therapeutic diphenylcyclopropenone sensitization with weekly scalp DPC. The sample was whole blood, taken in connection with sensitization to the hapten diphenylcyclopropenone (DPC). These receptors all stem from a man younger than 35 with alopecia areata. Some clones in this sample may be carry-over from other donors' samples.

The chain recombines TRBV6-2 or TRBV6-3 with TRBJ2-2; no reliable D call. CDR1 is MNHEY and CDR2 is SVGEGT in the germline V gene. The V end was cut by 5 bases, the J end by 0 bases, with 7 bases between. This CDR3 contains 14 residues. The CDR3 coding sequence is TGTGCCAGCAGTCACAATACGAACACCGGGGAGCTGTTTTTT. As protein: CASSHNTNTGELFF.

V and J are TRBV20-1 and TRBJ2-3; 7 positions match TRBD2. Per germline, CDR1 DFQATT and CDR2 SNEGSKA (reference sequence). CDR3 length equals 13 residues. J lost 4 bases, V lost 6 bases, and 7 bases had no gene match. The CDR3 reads CSAETSGADTQYF. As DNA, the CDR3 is TGCAGTGCCGAGACGAGCGGGGCAGATACGCAGTATTTT.

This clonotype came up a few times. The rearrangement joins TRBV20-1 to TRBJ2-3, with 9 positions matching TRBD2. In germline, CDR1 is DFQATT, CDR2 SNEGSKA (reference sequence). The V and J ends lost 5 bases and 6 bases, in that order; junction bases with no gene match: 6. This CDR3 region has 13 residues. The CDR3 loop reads CSALSGGTDTQYF. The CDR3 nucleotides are TGCAGTGCTCTCAGCGGGGGGACTGATACGCAGTATTTT.

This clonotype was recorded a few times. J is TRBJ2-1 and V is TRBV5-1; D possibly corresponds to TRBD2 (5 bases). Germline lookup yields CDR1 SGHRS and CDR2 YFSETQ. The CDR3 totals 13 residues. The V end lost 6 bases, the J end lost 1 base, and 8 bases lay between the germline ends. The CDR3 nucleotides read TGCGCCAGCAACGGGATTTCCTACAATGAGCAGTTCTTC. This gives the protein CASNGISYNEQFF.

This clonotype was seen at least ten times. CDR3 sequence reads: CASSPGPGLGTDTQYF. CDR3 nucleotide sequence: TGCGCCAGCAGCCCGGGGCCGGGACTAGGCACAGATACGCAGTATTTT. The chain recombines TRBV4-3 with TRBJ2-3; 8 bases agree with TRBD2. The V gene end was trimmed by 4 bases and the J gene end by 1 base; junction bases not matched to a gene: 7. CDR1 LGHNA and CDR2 YSLEER come from the germline V gene. The CDR3 totals 16 residues.

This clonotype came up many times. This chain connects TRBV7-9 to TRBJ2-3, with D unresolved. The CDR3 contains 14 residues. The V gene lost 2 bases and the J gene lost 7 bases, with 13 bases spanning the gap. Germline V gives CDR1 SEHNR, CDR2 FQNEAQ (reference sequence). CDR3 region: CASSLMWGRYTQYF. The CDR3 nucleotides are TGTGCCAGCAGCTTAATGTGGGGAAGGTATACGCAGTATTTT.

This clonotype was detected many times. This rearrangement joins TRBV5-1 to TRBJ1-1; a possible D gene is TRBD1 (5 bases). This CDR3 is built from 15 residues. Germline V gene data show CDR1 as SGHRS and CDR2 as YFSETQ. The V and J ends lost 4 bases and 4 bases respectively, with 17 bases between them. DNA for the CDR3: TGCGCCAGCAGCCTACCGGGACCTGGGGCCACTGAAGCTTTCTTT. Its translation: CASSLPGPGATEAFF.

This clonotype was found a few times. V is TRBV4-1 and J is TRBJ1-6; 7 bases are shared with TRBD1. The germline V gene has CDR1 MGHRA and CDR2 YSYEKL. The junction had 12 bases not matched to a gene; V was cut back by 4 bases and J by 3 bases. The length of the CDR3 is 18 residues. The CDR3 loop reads CASSLRPGTVSYNSPLHF. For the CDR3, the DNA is TGCGCCAGCAGCCTTCGTCCCGGGACAGTTAGCTATAATTCACCCCTCCACTTT.

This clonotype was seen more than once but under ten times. CDR3: CASSYHPVIYSNQPQHF. The CDR3, as DNA: TGTGCCAGCAGTTATCACCCTGTAATCTATAGCAATCAGCCCCAGCATTTT. The chain joins TRBV6-6 to TRBJ1-5; the D is unclear. The CDR3 sequence is 17 residues long. V was pared by 3 bases and J by 0 bases, with 15 bases between. Germline-derived CDR1 and CDR2 are MNHNY and SVGAGI (reference sequence).

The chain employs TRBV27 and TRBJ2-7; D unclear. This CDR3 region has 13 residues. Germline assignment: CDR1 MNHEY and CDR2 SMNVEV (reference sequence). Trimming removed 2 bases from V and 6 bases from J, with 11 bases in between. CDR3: CASSLIVGGEQYV. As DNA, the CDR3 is TGTGCCAGCAGTTTAATAGTAGGTGGCGAGCAGTACGTC.

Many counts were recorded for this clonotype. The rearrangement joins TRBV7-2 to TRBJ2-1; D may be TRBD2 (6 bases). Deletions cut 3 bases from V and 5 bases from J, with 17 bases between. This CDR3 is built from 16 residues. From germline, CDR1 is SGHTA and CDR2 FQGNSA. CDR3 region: CASSLGRGRVHNEQFF. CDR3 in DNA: TGTGCCAGCAGCTTGGGGCGGGGCCGAGTGCACAATGAGCAGTTCTTC.

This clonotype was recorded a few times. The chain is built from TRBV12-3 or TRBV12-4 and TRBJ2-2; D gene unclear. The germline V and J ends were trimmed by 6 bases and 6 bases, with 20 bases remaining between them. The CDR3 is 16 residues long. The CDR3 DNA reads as TGTGCCAGCAGCCGCAACCCGGGTTCTGCTCCCGGGGAGCTGTTTTTT. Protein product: CASSRNPGSAPGELFF.

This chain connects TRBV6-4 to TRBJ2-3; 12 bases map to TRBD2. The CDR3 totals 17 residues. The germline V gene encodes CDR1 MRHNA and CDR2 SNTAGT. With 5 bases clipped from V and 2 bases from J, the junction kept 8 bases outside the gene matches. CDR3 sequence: CASSPLPSGGATDTQYF. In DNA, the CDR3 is TGTGCCAGCAGTCCTCTTCCTAGCGGGGGGGCCACAGATACGCAGTATTTT.

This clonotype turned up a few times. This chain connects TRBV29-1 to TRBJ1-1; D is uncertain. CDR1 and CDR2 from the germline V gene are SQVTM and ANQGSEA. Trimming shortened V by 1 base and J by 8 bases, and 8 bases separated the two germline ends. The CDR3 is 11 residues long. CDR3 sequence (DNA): TGCAGCGTTGAAGGATGGAAAGAAGCTTTCTTT. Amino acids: CSVEGWKEAFF.

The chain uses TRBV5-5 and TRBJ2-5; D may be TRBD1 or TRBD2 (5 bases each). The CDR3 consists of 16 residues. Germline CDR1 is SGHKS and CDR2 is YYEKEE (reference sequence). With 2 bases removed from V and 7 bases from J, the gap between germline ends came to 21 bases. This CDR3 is CASSLSLVGTEGTQYF. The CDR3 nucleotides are TGTGCCAGCAGCTTAAGCCTAGTGGGGACCGAGGGGACCCAGTACTTC. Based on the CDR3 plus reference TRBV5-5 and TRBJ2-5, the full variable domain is DAGVTQSPTHLIKTRGQQVTLRCSPISGHKSVSWYQQVLGQGPQFIFQYYEKEERGRGNFPDRFSARQFPNYSSELNVNALLLGDSALYLCASSLSLVGTEGTQYFGPGTRLLVL.

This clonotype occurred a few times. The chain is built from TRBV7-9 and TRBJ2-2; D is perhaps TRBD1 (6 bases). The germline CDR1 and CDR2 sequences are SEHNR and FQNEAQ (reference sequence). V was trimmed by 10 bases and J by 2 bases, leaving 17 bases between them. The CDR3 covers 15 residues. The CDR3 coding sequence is TGTGCCACGGATAGGGAGACAGGAAACACCGGGGAGCTGTTTTTT. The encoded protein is CATDRETGNTGELFF. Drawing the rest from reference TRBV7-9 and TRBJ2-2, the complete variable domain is DTGVSQNPRHKITKRGQNVTFRCDPISEHNRLYWYRQTLGQGPEFLTYFQNEAQLEKSRLLSDRFSAERPKGSFSTLEIQRTEQGDSAMYLCATDRETGNTGELFFGEGSRLTVL.

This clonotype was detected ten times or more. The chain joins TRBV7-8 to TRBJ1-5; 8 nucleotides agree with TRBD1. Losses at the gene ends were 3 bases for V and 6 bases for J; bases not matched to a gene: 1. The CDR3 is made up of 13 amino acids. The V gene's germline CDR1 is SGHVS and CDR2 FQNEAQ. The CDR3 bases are TGTGCCAGCAGCTTGGACAGGGCTCAGCCCCAGCATTTT. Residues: CASSLDRAQPQHF.

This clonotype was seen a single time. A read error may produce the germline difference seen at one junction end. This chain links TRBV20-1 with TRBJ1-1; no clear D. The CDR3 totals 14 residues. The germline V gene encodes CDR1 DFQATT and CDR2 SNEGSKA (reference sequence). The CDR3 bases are TGCAGTGCTACCAACTTGGGTATGAACACTGAAGCTTTGTTT. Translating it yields CSATNLGMNTEALF.

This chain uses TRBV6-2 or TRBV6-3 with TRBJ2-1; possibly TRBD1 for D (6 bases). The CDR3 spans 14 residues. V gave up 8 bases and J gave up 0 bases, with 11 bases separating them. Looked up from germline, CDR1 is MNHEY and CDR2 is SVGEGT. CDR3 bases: TGTGCCAGCCTGGACAGCAGCTCCTACAATGAGCAGTTCTTC. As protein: CASLDSSSYNEQFF.

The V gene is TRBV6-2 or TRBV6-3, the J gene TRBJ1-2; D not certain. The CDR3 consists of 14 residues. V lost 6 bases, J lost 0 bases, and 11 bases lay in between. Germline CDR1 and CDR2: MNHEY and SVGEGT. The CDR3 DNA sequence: TGTGCCAGCAGAAAGACAAGCTCTAACTATGGCTACACCTTC. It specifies CASRKTSSNYGYTF.

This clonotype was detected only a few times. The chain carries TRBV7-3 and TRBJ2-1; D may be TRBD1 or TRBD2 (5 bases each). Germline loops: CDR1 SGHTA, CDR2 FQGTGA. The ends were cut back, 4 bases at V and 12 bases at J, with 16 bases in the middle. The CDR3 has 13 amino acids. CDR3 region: CASSWGTEGWQFF. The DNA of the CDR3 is TGTGCCAGCAGCTGGGGGACGGAAGGTTGGCAGTTCTTC.

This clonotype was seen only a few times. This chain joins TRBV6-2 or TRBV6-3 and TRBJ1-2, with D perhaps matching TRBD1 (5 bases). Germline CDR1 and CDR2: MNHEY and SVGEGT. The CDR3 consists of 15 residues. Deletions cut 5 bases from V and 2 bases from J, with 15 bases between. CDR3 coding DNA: TGTGCCAGCAGTCCCACCGGGGCGTGGAACTATGGCTACACCTTC. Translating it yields CASSPTGAWNYGYTF.

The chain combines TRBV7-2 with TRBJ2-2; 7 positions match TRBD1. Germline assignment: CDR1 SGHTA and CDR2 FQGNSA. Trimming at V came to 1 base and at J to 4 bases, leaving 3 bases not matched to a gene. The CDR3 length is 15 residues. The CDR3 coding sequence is TGTGCCAGCAGCTTAGGCAGGGGGATCACCGGGGAGCTGTTTTTT. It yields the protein CASSLGRGITGELFF.

The DNA for the CDR3 is TGCGCCAGCAGCCAAGAGGGAAGAATCCAAGAGACCCAGTACTTC. It codes for CASSQEGRIQETQYF. This rearrangement joins TRBV4-3 to TRBJ2-5; the D is unclear. Germline V gene data show CDR1 as LGHNA and CDR2 as YSLEER. CDR3 length equals 15 residues. V was pared by 0 bases and J by 1 base, with 9 bases between.

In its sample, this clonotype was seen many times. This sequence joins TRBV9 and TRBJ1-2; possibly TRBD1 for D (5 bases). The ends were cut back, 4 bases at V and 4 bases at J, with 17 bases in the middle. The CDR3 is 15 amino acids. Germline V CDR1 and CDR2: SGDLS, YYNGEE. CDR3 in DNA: TGTGCCAGCAGCCAGTCAGGGTCCCTCTCCTATGGCTACACCTTC. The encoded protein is CASSQSGSLSYGYTF.

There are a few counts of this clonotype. The CDR3 spells CSAKDRGTGELFF. CDR3 DNA sequence: TGCAGTGCGAAGGACAGGGGGACCGGGGAGCTGTTTTTT. The chain links TRBV20-1 to TRBJ2-2; 10 bases are shared with TRBD1. The length of the CDR3 is 13 residues. Per germline, CDR1 DFQATT and CDR2 SNEGSKA (reference sequence). Trimming cost V 6 bases and J 5 bases; bases outside gene matches: 3.

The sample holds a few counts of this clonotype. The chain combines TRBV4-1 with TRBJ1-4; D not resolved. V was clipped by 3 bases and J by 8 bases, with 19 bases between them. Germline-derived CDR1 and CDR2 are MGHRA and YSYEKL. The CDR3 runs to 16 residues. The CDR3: CASSHPRGEEGEKLFF. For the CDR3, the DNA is TGCGCCAGCAGCCATCCCCGGGGAGAGGAGGGAGAAAAACTGTTTTTT.

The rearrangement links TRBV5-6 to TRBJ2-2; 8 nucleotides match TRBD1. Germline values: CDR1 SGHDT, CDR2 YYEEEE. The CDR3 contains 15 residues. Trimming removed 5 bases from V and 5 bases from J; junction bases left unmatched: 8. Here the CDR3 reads CASSGGQGDTGELFF. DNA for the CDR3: TGTGCCAGCAGTGGTGGACAGGGAGATACCGGGGAGCTGTTTTTT.